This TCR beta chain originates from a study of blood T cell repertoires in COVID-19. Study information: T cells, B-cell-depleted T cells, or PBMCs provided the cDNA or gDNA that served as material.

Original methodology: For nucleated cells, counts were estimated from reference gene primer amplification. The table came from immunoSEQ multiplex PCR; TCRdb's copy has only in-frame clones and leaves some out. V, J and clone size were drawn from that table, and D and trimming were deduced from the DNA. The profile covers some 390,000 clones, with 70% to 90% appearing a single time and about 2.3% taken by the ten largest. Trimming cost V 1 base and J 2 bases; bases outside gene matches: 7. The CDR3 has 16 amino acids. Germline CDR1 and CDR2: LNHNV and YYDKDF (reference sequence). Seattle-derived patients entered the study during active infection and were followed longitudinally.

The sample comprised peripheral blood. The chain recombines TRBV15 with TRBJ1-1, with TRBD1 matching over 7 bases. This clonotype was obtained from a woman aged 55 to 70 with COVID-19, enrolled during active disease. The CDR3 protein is CATSRGFGQANTEAFF. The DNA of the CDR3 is TGTGCCACCAGCAGAGGTTTTGGACAGGCTAACACTGAAGCTTTCTTT.